The 13 T cell receptor beta chains presented below share a single source sample, sequenced in a study of T cell responses to AZD1222 COVID-19 vaccine. Method: immunoSEQ multiplex PCR; TCRdb's copy keeps in-frame clones and lacks some. The table includes 150,000 or so clones, approximately 90% detected once. This specimen was peripheral blood, taken on day 0 of AZD1222 vaccination. Source of these receptors: an adult in good health.

CDR3 protein: CASKPSWDSYEKLFF. CDR3 DNA: TGTGCCAGTAAACCAAGTTGGGACAGTTATGAAAAACTGTTTTTT. This chain links TRBV19 with TRBJ1-4, with 7 positions matching TRBD1. The J segment lost 6 bases and the V segment lost 7 bases, leaving 11 bases of the junction unmatched. This CDR3 spans 15 amino acids. Germline CDR1 LNHDA, CDR2 SQIVND (reference sequence). The complete variable domain, with remaining parts taken from reference TRBV19 and TRBJ1-4, reads DGGITQSPKYLFRKEGQNVTLSCEQNLNHDAMYWYRQDPGQGLRLIYYSQIVNDFQKGDIAEGYSVSREKKESFPLTVTSAQKNPTAFYLCASKPSWDSYEKLFFGSGTQLSVL.

This clone was seen a few times. As DNA, the CDR3 is TGCGCCAGCAGCCAAGATCCCCAGATTACCTACGAGCAGTACTTC. Its protein product is CASSQDPQITYEQYF. This rearrangement joins TRBV4-1 to TRBJ2-7; no reliable D call. Germline V gene sequence: CDR1 MGHRA, CDR2 YSYEKL. The length of the CDR3 is 15 residues. V lost 0 bases and J 2 bases, leaving 11 bases between the germline ends.

V usage is TRBV18 and J usage is TRBJ2-7; 8 nucleotides line up with TRBD2. Germline V gene lookup returns CDR1 KGHSH and CDR2 LQKENI. This CDR3 contains 14 residues. Unmatched junction bases numbered 4, after V lost 4 bases and J lost 2 bases. The CDR3 coding sequence is TGTGCCAGCTCACTTAGCGGGGCCCCCTACGAGCAGTACTTC. Protein sequence: CASSLSGAPYEQYF.

The chain carries TRBV7-3 and TRBJ1-2; 8 nucleotides line up with TRBD1. V lost 4 bases and J lost 7; bases outside the gene matches: 11. CDR3 size: 15 residues. CDR1 and CDR2 (germline): SGHTA, FQGTGA. The CDR3 DNA follows: TGTGCCAGCAGCTCAACAGGGGGAGATATGGGTGGCTACACCTTC. Translated: CASSSTGGDMGGYTF. Full variable domain (remainder filled in from reference TRBV7-3 and TRBJ1-2): GAGVSQTPSNKVTEKGKYVELRCDPISGHTALYWYRQSLGQGPEFLIYFQGTGAADDSGLPNDRFFAVRPEGSVSTLKIQRTERGDSAVYLCASSSTGGDMGGYTFGSGTRLTVV.

As for this clone: Other DNA variants within this sample encode the same CDR3. CDR3 bases: TGTGCCAGCAGCCAAGGACTAGCGGGGGGGTACAATGAGCAGTTCTTC. This sequence encodes CASSQGLAGGYNEQFF. This rearrangement joins TRBV3-1 (or the pseudogene TRBV3-2) to TRBJ2-1, with 14 bases lining up with TRBD2. Unmatched junction bases numbered 0, after V lost 1 base and J lost 4 bases. The germline gives CDR1 LGHDT, CDR2 YNNKEL (reference sequence). This CDR3 region has 16 residues.

CDR3 in amino acids: CASGTSRPKYEQYF. As DNA, the CDR3 is TGTGCCAGCGGGACTAGCCGCCCCAAATACGAGCAGTACTTC. This chain uses TRBV6-5 with TRBJ2-7; 9 nucleotides agree with TRBD2. The CDR3 has 14 amino acids. The trim removed 8 bases at V and 4 bases at J, leaving 9 bases unmatched. CDR1 and CDR2 from the germline V gene are MNHEY and SVGAGI.

This chain joins TRBV6-2 or TRBV6-3 and TRBJ1-2, with D possibly matching TRBD1 (5 bases). The V gene's germline CDR1 is MNHEY and CDR2 SVGEGT. The CDR3 is 15 amino acids. Trimming removed 3 bases from V and 4 bases from J, with 15 bases in between. CDR3 loop: CASSYNTGHLYGYTF. CDR3 in DNA: TGTGCCAGCAGTTATAATACCGGACACCTCTATGGCTACACCTTC.

The gene calls are TRBV3-1 (or the pseudogene TRBV3-2) and TRBJ2-5; D remains unclear. Germline assignment: CDR1 LGHDT and CDR2 YNNKEL (reference sequence). CDR3 length: 15 residues. The V end lost 0 bases, the J end lost 12 bases, and 20 bases lay between the germline ends. CDR3 DNA sequence: TGTGCCAGCAGCCAAGATTCTGGGGATAAAAGAACTAAGTACTTC. This codes for CASSQDSGDKRTKYF.

The gene calls are TRBV3-1 (or the pseudogene TRBV3-2) and TRBJ1-3; TRBD1 matches 7 bases. This CDR3 is built from 14 residues. Germline V gene sequence: CDR1 LGHDT, CDR2 YNNKEL (reference sequence). J gave up 3 bases and V 4 bases, and 3 bases lay outside the gene matches. Written as DNA, the CDR3 is TGTGCCAGCAGCCCCCGGGACAGTGGAAACACCATATATTTT. Translating gives CASSPRDSGNTIYF.

The count of this clone is one. Additional DNA sequences in this sample encode the identical CDR3. The V and J genes are TRBV6-1 and TRBJ1-2, with 11 bases identical to TRBD1. The CDR3 sequence is 14 residues long. Per the germline V gene, CDR1 is MNHNS and CDR2 is SASEGT. Trimming took 6 bases from V and 3 from J; bases not matched to a gene: 3. For the CDR3, the DNA is TGTGCCAGCAGCAGGACAGGGGGCGACTATGGCTACACCTTC. As protein: CASSRTGGDYGYTF.

This chain uses TRBV4-3 with TRBJ2-7; TRBD1 matches at 10 bases. V lost 3 bases and J lost 7; bases outside the gene matches: 9. This CDR3 is 15 amino acids long. Germline CDR1 and CDR2: LGHNA and YSLEER. The CDR3 sequence is CASSQAGTGVQEQYF. The CDR3 DNA follows: TGCGCCAGCAGCCAGGCCGGGACAGGGGTTCAGGAGCAGTACTTC.

V usage is TRBV3-1 (or the pseudogene TRBV3-2) and J usage is TRBJ2-7; unclear D gene. The germline V and J ends were trimmed by 6 bases and 5 bases, with 8 bases remaining between them. Germline V CDR1 and CDR2: LGHDT, YNNKEL (reference sequence). This CDR3 comprises 11 residues. CDR3 region: CASSRADEQYF. CDR3 nucleotide sequence: TGTGCCAGCAGTCGGGCCGACGAGCAGTACTTC.

The rearrangement joins TRBV7-9 to TRBJ1-1, with D uncertain. V gave up 2 bases and J gave up 4 bases, with 8 bases separating them. CDR1 and CDR2 from the germline V gene are SEHNR and FQNEAQ (reference sequence). The CDR3 covers 13 residues. The CDR3 region has the DNA TGTGCCAGCAGCTTACACCAAATCACTGAAGCTTTCTTT. Amino acids: CASSLHQITEAFF.